A selection of T cell receptor beta chains follows, all from one sample in a study of CD8+ T cells in alopecia areata. Measured with immunoSEQ multiplex PCR; TCRdb has only the in-frame clones, and not every one. Of roughly 170,000 clones in the sample, under 60% were seen once. The material was CD8+ T cells sorted from blood, obtained at week 24, from a patient treated with tofacitinib. The receptor source for this set is a human donor with alopecia areata. Each CDR3 is given with its conserved first and last residue. D genes are given only for firm matches. A clone size is listed for some rows: how often the clone was seen (once, few, many), or a class if it is expanded.

j_gene,d_gene,v_gene,abundance,CDR3aa,CDR3nt
TRBJ2-1,NA,TRBV9,NA,CASSEGQQFF,TGTGCCAGCAGCGAGGGGCAGCAGTTCTTC
TRBJ2-2,NA,TRBV29-1,few,CSVEDLQFGELFF,TGCAGCGTTGAAGATCTTCAGTTCGGGGAGCTGTTTTTT
TRBJ2-5,TRBD2,TRBV13,NA,CASSLRTSGGYGETQYF,TGTGCCAGCAGCCTCAGGACTAGCGGGGGTTACGGAGAGACCCAGTACTTC
TRBJ2-4,TRBD1,TRBV5-5,few,CASSTTTGYGTKNIQYF,TGTGCCAGCAGCACCACGACAGGGTACGGGACCAAAAACATTCAGTACTTC
TRBJ2-3,TRBD2,TRBV29-1,NA,CSVARAGETDTQYF,TGCAGCGTGGCCCGAGCGGGGGAGACAGATACGCAGTATTTT
TRBJ2-2,NA,TRBV7-8,few,CASSLEVDVTGELFF,TGTGCCAGCAGCTTAGAGGTCGATGTGACCGGGGAGCTGTTTTTT
TRBJ1-5,NA,TRBV30,NA,CAWSTGISNQPQHF,TGTGCCTGGAGTACAGGGATTAGCAATCAGCCCCAGCATTTT
TRBJ2-2,NA,TRBV5-1,NA,CASSSSTGELFF,TGCGCCAGCAGCTCATCCACCGGGGAGCTGTTTTTT
TRBJ1-2,NA,TRBV5-6,NA,CASSLGGVNYGYTF,TGTGCCAGCAGCTTGGGGGGAGTTAACTATGGCTACACCTTC
TRBJ2-1,TRBD2,TRBV29-1,NA,CSVRRGGAYEQFF,TGCAGCGTCCGACGCGGGGGGGCTTATGAGCAGTTCTTC
TRBJ2-1,NA,TRBV18,NA,CASSVDYEGGPSNEQFF,TGTGCCAGCTCTGTGGATTATGAGGGGGGGCCCAGCAATGAGCAGTTCTTC
TRBJ2-7,NA,TRBV4-2,NA,CASSQGWGSYEQYF,TGTGCCAGCAGCCAAGGATGGGGGTCCTACGAGCAGTACTTC
TRBJ1-5,NA,TRBV16,NA,CASSRGINSNQPQHF,TGTGCCAGCAGCCGGGGCATTAATAGCAATCAGCCCCAGCATTTT
TRBJ2-3,NA,TRBV15,NA,CATSVEDRRTDTQYF,TGTGCCACCAGCGTGGAAGACAGACGCACAGATACGCAGTATTTT
TRBJ1-5,NA,TRBV15,few,CATSRGRGLGQPQHF,TGTGCCACCAGCAGAGGGAGGGGATTAGGTCAGCCCCAGCATTTT
TRBJ2-1,TRBD2,TRBV7-6,few,CASSLGTSGETGSEQFF,TGTGCCAGCAGCTTAGGTACTAGCGGGGAGACTGGGAGTGAGCAGTTCTTC
TRBJ2-1,NA,TRBV5-1,few,CASSLGLSRSYNEQFF,TGCGCCAGCAGCTTGGGCTTATCCCGCTCCTACAATGAGCAGTTCTTC
TRBJ2-1,TRBD1,TRBV15,NA,CATNEDRASYNEQFF,TGTGCCACCAACGAGGACAGGGCCTCCTACAATGAGCAGTTCTTC
TRBJ1-6,NA,TRBV12-5,NA,CASGLARAPGSPLHF,TGTGCTAGTGGTTTGGCCCGGGCCCCTGGTTCACCCCTCCACTTT
TRBJ2-3,NA,TRBV7-9,NA,CASSPPVRDTQYF,TGTGCCAGCAGCCCCCCCGTTAGAGATACGCAGTATTTT
TRBJ1-1,NA,TRBV30,NA,CACQTGTEAFF,TGTGCCTGTCAGACGGGCACTGAAGCTTTCTTT
TRBJ2-7,NA,TRBV29-1,NA,CSVELASASYEQYF,TGCAGCGTTGAATTAGCCAGCGCATCCTACGAGCAGTACTTC
TRBJ2-7,NA,TRBV6-5,once,CASSTGSQEQYF,TGTGCCAGCAGTACAGGGTCGCAAGAGCAGTACTTC
TRBJ2-3,TRBD2,TRBV2,once,CASESQLAGRADTQYF,TGTGCCAGCGAGAGCCAACTAGCGGGGCGTGCAGATACGCAGTATTTT
TRBJ1-2,TRBD1,TRBV29-1,NA,CSVGTGQGVIGYTF,TGCAGCGTTGGGACGGGACAGGGGGTTATTGGCTACACCTTC
TRBJ2-5,NA,TRBV23-1,few,CASSQQLYQETQYF,TGCGCCAGCAGTCAGCAGCTGTACCAAGAGACCCAGTACTTC
TRBJ1-6,TRBD1,TRBV15,NA,CATSTHRDRMNSPLHF,TGTGCCACCAGCACTCACCGGGACAGGATGAATTCTCCCCTCCACTTT
TRBJ2-7,TRBD2,TRBV6-5,NA,CASGAGGASEQYF,TGTGCCAGCGGGGCGGGAGGGGCATCCGAGCAGTACTTC
TRBJ1-2,TRBD1,TRBV9,NA,CASSPSGGAYGYTF,TGTGCCAGCAGCCCGTCAGGGGGGGCTTATGGCTACACCTTC
TRBJ1-2,TRBD1,TRBV15,NA,CATSRVPPTGFDYGYTF,TGTGCCACCAGCAGAGTTCCACCGACAGGGTTCGACTATGGCTACACCTTC
TRBJ2-7,TRBD2,TRBV5-6,few,CASSLGGTYEQYF,TGTGCCAGCAGCCTCGGGGGGACCTACGAGCAGTACTTC
TRBJ2-7,NA,TRBV10-3,NA,CAIKGGSSYEQYF,TGTGCCATCAAAGGCGGGTCCTCCTACGAGCAGTACTTC
TRBJ2-5,TRBD2,TRBV27,NA,CASSSSSGGRETQYF,TGTGCCAGCAGTTCCTCTAGCGGCGGTAGAGAGACCCAGTACTTC
TRBJ2-7,TRBD1,TRBV27,NA,CASTRRDRPYEQYF,TGTGCCAGCACCCGCCGGGACAGGCCCTACGAGCAGTACTTC